The 14 T cell receptor beta chains presented below share a single source sample, sequenced in a study of T cell responses to AZD1222 COVID-19 vaccine. Clones were read by immunoSEQ multiplex PCR, and TCRdb kept only the in-frame ones, dropping some. Here the sample spans around 70,000 clones, more than 80% being singletons. The sample consisted of peripheral blood, taken on day 0 of AZD1222 vaccination. The receptors stem from an adult in good health.

The V call is TRBV6-2 or TRBV6-3, the J call TRBJ2-1, with D possibly TRBD1 on 6 matching bases. This CDR3 spans 12 amino acids. Deletions cut 6 bases from V and 7 bases from J, with 10 bases between. Germline V gives CDR1 MNHEY, CDR2 SVGEGT. CDR3 bases: TGTGCCAGCAGCGACAGGACGAATGAGCAGTTCTTC. This gives the protein CASSDRTNEQFF.

The gene calls are TRBV28 and TRBJ1-2, with D tentatively TRBD1 (5 bases). The length of the CDR3 is 13 residues. Germline V gene data show CDR1 as MDHEN and CDR2 as SYDVKM. With 3 bases removed from V and 3 bases from J, the gap between germline ends came to 8 bases. CDR3 bases: TGTGCCAGCAGTTTGGGGGGGGACTATGGCTACACCTTC. Its translation is CASSLGGDYGYTF.

The chain has TRBV30 and TRBJ2-7; TRBD2 aligns across 12 bases. With 3 bases clipped from V and 0 bases from J, the junction kept 6 bases outside the gene matches. CDR1 is GTSNPN and CDR2 is SVGIG in the germline V gene (reference sequence). CDR3 length equals 16 residues. In DNA form, the CDR3 reads TGTGCCTGGAGCTGGCTAGCGGGGGGGCCCTCCTACGAGCAGTACTTC. Its translation is CAWSWLAGGPSYEQYF.

V gene TRBV28 combines with J gene TRBJ2-3; 7 bases fit TRBD1. V was clipped by 7 bases and J by 0 bases; unmatched bases: 7. The CDR3 runs to 15 residues. Germline V gives CDR1 MDHEN, CDR2 SYDVKM. The CDR3 reads CASTLPGQSTDTQYF. In DNA form, the CDR3 reads TGTGCCAGCACCCTCCCGGGACAGAGCACAGATACGCAGTATTTT.

The CDR3 nucleotides read TGTGCCAGCAACCGGGACAGGGAAAGCACAGATACGCAGTATTTT. Encoded protein: CASNRDRESTDTQYF. The V call is TRBV19, the J call TRBJ2-3, with 9 bases matching TRBD1. CDR1 LNHDA and CDR2 SQIVND come from the germline V gene (reference sequence). CDR3 length: 15 amino acids. With 9 bases clipped from V and 0 bases from J, the junction kept 7 bases outside the gene matches.

This chain joins TRBV6-1 and TRBJ1-2, with a possible D match to TRBD1 (6 bases). Trimming removed 3 bases at V and 0 bases at J, with 11 bases between. The CDR3 is made up of 15 amino acids. The V gene's germline CDR1 is MNHNS and CDR2 SASEGT. Here the CDR3 reads CASSDRGYTNYGYTF. The CDR3 DNA sequence: TGTGCCAGCAGTGACAGGGGTTATACTAACTATGGCTACACCTTC.

The V call is TRBV19, the J call TRBJ1-1; D gene uncertain. Germline values: CDR1 LNHDA, CDR2 SQIVND (reference sequence). The CDR3 is 14 residues long. V shed 5 bases and J shed 3 bases, with 13 bases lying between them. CDR3 sequence reads: CASSQNTGDTEAFF. Written as DNA, the CDR3 is TGTGCCAGTAGTCAAAACACGGGCGACACTGAAGCTTTCTTT.

The chain carries TRBV5-6 and TRBJ1-1; D remains unclear. V shed 5 bases and J shed 0 bases, with 14 bases lying between them. The CDR3 has 15 amino acids. Germline V lookup: CDR1 SGHDT, CDR2 YYEEEE. DNA for the CDR3: TGTGCCAGCAGACCCCCGGGCCCCATGAACACTGAAGCTTTCTTT. It codes for CASRPPGPMNTEAFF.

This clone appeared a single time. The chain joins TRBV28 to TRBJ1-2, with a possible D match to TRBD1 (5 bases). V lost 6 bases and J 0 bases, leaving 11 bases between the germline ends. The V gene's germline CDR1 is MDHEN and CDR2 SYDVKM. The CDR3 is 14 residues long. CDR3 in DNA: TGTGCCAGCAGCCAAGGGGCATCTAACTATGGCTACACCTTC. Translation: CASSQGASNYGYTF.

The chain couples TRBV5-1 to TRBJ2-1, with 8 bases matching TRBD2. The CDR3 covers 17 residues. Germline CDR1 SGHRS, CDR2 YFSETQ. Trimming removed 3 bases from V and 0 bases from J; junction bases left unmatched: 8. CDR3 sequence reads: CASSSRLAQSSYNEQFF. CDR3 nucleotide sequence: TGCGCCAGCAGCTCGCGACTAGCGCAGAGCTCCTACAATGAGCAGTTCTTC.

A word on this clone: The sample contains more than one DNA sequence encoding this CDR3. The chain couples TRBV7-2 to TRBJ1-4; 9 nucleotides line up with TRBD1. J gave up 5 bases and V 5 bases, and 6 bases lay outside the gene matches. The CDR3 runs to 15 residues. CDR1 is SGHTA and CDR2 is FQGNSA in the germline V gene. As DNA, the CDR3 is TGTGCCAGCAGCCTAGGGGACAGGGACAATGAAAAACTGTTTTTT. Translated, it gives CASSLGDRDNEKLFF.

The chain uses TRBV24-1 and TRBJ2-3; 7 bases map to TRBD1. The CDR3 has 17 amino acids. V was pared by 5 bases and J by 0 bases, with 10 bases of the junction left unmatched. Germline-derived CDR1 and CDR2 are KGHDR and SFDVKD. This chain's CDR3 is CATSAGPGDSSTDTQYF. CDR3 DNA: TGTGCCACCAGTGCCGGCCCCGGGGACAGCAGCACAGATACGCAGTATTTT.

The chain uses TRBV12-3 or TRBV12-4 and TRBJ1-4; D is unresolved. The CDR3 is 12 residues long. Trimming removed 8 bases from V and 5 bases from J, with 9 bases in between. The CDR3 spells CASGPLNEKLFF. The CDR3 DNA reads TGTGCCAGCGGCCCATTGAATGAAAAACTGTTTTTT.

The CDR3 coding sequence is TGTGCCAGCAGCCCACGACTAGCGGGAAGTACCACAGATACGCAGTATTTT. The encoded protein is CASSPRLAGSTTDTQYF. This chain connects TRBV7-3 to TRBJ2-3, with TRBD2 identical over 11 bases. From germline, CDR1 is SGHTA and CDR2 FQGTGA. V lost 5 bases and J lost 2; bases outside the gene matches: 9. The CDR3 spans 17 residues. The full variable domain, completed using reference TRBV7-3 and TRBJ2-3, is GAGVSQTPSNKVTEKGKYVELRCDPISGHTALYWYRQSLGQGPEFLIYFQGTGAADDSGLPNDRFFAVRPEGSVSTLKIQRTERGDSAVYLCASSPRLAGSTTDTQYFGPGTRLTVL.